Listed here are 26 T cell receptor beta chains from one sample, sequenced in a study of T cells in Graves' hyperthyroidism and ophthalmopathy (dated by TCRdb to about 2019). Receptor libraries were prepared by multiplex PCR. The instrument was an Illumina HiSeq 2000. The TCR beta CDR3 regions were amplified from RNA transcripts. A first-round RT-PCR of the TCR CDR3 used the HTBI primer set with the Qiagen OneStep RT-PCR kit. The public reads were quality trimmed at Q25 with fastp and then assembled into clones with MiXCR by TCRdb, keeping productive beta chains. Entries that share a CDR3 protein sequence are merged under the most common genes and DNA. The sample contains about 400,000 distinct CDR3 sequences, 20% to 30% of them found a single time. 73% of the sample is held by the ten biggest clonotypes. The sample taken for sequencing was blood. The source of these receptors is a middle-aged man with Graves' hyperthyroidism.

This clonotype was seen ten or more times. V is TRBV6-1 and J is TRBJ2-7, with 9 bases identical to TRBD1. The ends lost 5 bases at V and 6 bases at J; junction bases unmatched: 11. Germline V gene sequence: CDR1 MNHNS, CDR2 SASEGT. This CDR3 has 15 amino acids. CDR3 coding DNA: TGTGCCAGCAGTAAGGGTGGACAGGGGCTCCTCGAGCAGTACTTC. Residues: CASSKGGQGLLEQYF.

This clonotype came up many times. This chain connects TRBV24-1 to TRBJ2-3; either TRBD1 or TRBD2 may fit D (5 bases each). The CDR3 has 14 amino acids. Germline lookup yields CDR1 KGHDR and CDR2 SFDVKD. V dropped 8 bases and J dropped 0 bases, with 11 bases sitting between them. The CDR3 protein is CATKAWGSTDTQYF. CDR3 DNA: TGTGCCACCAAGGCATGGGGGAGCACAGATACGCAGTATTTT.

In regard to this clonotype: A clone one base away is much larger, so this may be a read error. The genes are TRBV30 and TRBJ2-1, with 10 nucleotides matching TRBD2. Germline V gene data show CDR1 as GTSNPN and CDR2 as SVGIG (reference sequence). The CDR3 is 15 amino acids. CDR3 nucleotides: TGTGCCTGGAATAAGGCTAGCGGGAGCCGCAATGAGCAGCTCTTC. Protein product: CAWNKASGSRNEQLF.

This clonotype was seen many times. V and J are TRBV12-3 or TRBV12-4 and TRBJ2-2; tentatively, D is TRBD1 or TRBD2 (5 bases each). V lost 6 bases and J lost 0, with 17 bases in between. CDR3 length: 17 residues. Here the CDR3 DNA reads TGTGCCAGCAGGACGGGACGGAAGTTCGCGAACACCGGGGAGCTGTTTTTT. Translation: CASRTGRKFANTGELFF.

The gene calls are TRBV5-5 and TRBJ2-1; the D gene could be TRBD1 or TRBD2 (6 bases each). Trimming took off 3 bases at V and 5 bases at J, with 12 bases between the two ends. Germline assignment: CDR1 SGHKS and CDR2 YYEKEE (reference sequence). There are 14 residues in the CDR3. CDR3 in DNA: TGTGCCAGCAGCTCCAGGGGACTTGACAATGAGCAGTTCTTC. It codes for CASSSRGLDNEQFF.

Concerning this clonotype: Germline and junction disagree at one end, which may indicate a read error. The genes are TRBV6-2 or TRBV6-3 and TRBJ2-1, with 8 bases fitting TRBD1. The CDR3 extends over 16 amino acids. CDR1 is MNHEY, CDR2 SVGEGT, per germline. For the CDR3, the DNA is TGTGCCAGCAGTCCCTCAGCTGGGACAGGATTCAATGAGAAGTTCTTC. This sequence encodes CASSPSAGTGFNEKFF.

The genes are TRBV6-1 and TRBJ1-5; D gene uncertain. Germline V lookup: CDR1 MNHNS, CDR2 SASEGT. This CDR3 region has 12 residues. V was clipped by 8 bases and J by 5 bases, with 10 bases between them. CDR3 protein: CASQDGDQPQHF. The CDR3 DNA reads TGTGCCAGCCAGGACGGGGATCAGCCCCAGCATTTT.

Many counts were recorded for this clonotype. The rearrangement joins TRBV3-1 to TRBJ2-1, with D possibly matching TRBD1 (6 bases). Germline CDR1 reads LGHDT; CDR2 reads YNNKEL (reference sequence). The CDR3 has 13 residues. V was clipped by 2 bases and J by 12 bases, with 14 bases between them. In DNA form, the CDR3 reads TGTGCCAGCAGCCAAAGGCAGGGGTTTGCGCAGTTCTTC. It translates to CASSQRQGFAQFF.

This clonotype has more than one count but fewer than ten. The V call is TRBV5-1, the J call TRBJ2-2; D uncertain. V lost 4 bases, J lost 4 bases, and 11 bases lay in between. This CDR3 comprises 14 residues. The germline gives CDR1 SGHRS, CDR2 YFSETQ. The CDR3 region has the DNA TGCGCCAGCAGCGGATCCCTGACCACCGGGGAGCTGTTTTTT. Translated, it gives CASSGSLTTGELFF.

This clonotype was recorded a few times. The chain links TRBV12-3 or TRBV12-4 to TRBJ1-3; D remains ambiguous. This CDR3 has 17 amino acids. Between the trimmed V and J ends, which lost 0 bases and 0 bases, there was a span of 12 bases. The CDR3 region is CASSLARAGNSGNTIYF. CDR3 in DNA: TGTGCCAGCAGTTTAGCTCGTGCCGGGAACTCTGGAAACACCATATATTTT.

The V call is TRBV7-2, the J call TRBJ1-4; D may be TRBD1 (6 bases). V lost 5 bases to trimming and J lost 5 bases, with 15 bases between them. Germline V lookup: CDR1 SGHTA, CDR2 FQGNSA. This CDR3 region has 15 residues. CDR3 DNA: TGTGCCAGCAGCCGGACAGTAGGGGGGAATGAAAAACTGTTTTTT. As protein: CASSRTVGGNEKLFF. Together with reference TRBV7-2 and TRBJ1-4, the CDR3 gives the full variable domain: GAGVSQSPSNKVTEKGKDVELRCDPISGHTALYWYRQSLGQGLEFLIYFQGNSAPDKSGLPSDRFSAERTGGSVSTLTIQRTQQEDSAVYLCASSRTVGGNEKLFFGSGTQLSVL.

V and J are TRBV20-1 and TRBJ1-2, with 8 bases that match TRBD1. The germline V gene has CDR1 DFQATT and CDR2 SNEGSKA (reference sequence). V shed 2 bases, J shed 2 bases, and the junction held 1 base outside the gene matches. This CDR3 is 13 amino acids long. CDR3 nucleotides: TGCAGTGCTAGACAGGGGGCGAACTATGGCTACACCTTC. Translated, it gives CSARQGANYGYTF.

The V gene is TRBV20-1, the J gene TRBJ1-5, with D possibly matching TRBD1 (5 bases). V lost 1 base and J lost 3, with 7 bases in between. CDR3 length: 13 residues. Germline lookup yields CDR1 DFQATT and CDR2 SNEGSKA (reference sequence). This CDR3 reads CSARVTVNQPQHF. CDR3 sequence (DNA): TGCAGTGCTAGAGTGACAGTCAATCAGCCCCAGCATTTT.

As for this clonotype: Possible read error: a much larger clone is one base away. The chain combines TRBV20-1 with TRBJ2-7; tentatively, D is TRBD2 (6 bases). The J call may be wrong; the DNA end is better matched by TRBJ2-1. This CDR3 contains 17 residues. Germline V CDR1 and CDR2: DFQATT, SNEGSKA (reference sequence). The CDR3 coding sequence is TGCAGTGCTAGTAAGGTGAAGGGCGGGGACGTCATCTACGAGCAGTTCTTC. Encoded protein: CSASKVKGGDVIYEQFF.

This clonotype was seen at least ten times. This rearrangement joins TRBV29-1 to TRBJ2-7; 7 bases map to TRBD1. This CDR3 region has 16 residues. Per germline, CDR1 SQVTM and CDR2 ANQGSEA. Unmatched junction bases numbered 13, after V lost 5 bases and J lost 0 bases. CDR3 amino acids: CSVTTLRGQLSYEQYF. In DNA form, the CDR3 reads TGCAGCGTTACCACATTACGGGGACAGCTCTCCTACGAGCAGTACTTC.

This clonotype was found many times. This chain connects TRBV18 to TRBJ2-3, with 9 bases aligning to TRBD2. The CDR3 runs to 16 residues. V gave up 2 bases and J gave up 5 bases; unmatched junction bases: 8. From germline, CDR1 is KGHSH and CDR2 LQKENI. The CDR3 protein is CASSPGSGSIGDTQYF. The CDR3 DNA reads TGTGCCAGCTCACCAGGTAGCGGGAGTATTGGAGATACGCAGTATTTT.

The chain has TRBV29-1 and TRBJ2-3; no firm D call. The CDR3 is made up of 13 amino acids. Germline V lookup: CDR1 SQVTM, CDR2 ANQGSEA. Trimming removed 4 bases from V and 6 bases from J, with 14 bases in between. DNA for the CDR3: TGCAGCGTTGGACGACGTATTTTGGATACGCAGTATTTT. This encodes CSVGRRILDTQYF.

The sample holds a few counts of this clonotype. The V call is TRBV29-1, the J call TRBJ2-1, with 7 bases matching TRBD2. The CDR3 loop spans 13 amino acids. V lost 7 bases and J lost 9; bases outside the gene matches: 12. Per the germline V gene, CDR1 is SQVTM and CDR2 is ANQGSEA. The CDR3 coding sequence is TGCAGCGCTAACCCGGGACTATTTAGTGAGCAGTTCTTC. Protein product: CSANPGLFSEQFF.

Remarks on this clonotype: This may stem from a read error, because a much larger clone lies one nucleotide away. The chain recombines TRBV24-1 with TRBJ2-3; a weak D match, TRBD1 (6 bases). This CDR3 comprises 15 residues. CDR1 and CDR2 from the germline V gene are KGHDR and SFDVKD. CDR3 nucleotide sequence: TGTGCCGCCAGTGATCCCGTTCCAGGGGAGGATACGCAGTATTTT. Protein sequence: CAASDPVPGEDTQYF.

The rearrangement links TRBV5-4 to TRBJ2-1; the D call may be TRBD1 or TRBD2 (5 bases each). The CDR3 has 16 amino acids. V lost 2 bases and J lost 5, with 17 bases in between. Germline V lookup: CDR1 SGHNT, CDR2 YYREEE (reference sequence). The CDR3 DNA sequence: TGTGCCAGCAGCTTCCCCGACTGGGGACCCAACAATGAGCAGTTCTTC. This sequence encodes CASSFPDWGPNNEQFF.

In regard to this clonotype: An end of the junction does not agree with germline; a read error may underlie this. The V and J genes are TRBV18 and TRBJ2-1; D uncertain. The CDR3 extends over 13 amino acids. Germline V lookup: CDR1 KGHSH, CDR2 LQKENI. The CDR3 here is CASSPPSNNDQFF. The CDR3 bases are TGTGCCAGCTCACCACCTTCGAACAATGATCAGTTCTTC. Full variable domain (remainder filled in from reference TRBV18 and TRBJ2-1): NAGVMQNPRHLVRRRGQEARLRCSPMKGHSHVYWYRQLPEEGLKFMVYLQKENIIDESGMPKERFSAEFPKEGPSILRIQQVVRGDSAAYFCASSPPSNNDQFFGPGTRLTVL.

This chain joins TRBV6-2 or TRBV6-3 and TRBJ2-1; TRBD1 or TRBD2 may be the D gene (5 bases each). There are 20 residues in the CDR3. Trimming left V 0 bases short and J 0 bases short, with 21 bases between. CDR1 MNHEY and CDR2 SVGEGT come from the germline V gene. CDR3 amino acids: CASSYSTGRTPPSSYNEQFF. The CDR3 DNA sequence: TGTGCCAGCAGTTACTCGACGGGACGAACCCCACCCAGCTCCTACAATGAGCAGTTCTTC.

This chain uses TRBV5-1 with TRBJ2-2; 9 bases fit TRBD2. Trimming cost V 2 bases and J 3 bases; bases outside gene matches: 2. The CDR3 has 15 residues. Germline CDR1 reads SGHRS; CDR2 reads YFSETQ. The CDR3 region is CASSFRTSDTGELFF. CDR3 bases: TGCGCCAGCAGCTTTAGGACTAGCGACACCGGGGAGCTGTTTTTT.

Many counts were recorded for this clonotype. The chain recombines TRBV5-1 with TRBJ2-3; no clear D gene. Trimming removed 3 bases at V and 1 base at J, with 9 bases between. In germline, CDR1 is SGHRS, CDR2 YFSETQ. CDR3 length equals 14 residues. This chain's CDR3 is CASSWAHGTDTQYF. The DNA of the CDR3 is TGCGCCAGCAGCTGGGCCCACGGCACAGATACGCAGTATTTT.

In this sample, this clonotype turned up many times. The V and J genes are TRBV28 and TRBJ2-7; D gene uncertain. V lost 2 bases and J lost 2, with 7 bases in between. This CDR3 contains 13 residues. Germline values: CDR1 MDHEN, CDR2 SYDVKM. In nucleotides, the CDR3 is TGTGCCAGCAGTTTACTCAGTGCCTACGAGCAGTACTTC. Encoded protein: CASSLLSAYEQYF.

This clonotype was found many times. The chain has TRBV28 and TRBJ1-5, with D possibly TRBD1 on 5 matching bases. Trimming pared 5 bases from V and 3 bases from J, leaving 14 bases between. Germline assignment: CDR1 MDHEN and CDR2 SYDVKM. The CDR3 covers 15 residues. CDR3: CASSPRVTVNQPQHF. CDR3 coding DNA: TGTGCCAGCAGTCCCAGGGTAACGGTCAATCAGCCCCAGCATTTT.